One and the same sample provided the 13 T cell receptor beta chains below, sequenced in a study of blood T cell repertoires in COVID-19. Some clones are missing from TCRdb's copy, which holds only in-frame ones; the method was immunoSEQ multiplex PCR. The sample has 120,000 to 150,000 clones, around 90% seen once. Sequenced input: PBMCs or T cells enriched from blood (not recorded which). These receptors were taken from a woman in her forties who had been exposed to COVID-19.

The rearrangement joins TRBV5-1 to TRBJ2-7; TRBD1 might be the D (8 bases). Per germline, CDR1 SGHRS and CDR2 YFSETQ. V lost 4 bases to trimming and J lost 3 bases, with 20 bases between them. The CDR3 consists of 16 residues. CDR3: CASSPGRDRRIYEQYF. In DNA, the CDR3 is TGCGCCAGCAGCCCAGGGAGGGACAGGAGAATCTACGAGCAGTACTTC.

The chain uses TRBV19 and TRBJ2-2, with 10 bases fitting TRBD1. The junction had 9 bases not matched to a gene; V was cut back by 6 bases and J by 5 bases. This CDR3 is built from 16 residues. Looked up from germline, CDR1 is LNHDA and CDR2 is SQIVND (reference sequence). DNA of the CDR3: TGTGCCAGTAGGAGGACAGGGGGGGCCCTAACCGGGGAGCTGTTTTTT. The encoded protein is CASRRTGGALTGELFF.

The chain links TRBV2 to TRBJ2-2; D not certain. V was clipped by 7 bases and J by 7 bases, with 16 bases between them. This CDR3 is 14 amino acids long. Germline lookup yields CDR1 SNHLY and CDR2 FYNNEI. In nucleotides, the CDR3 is TGTGCCAGCAAGCGAGTAACTTCGAGCGGGGAGCTGTTTTTT. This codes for CASKRVTSSGELFF. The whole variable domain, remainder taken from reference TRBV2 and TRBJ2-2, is EPEVTQTPSHQVTQMGQEVILRCVPISNHLYFYWYRQILGQKVEFLVSFYNNEISEKSEIFDDQFSVERPDGSNFTLKIRSTKLEDSAMYFCASKRVTSSGELFFGEGSRLTVL.

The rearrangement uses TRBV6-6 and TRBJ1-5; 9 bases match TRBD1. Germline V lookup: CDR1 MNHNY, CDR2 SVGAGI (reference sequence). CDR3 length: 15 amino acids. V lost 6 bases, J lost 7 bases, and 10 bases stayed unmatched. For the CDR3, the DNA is TGTGCCAGCAGCCCGGGACAGGGAAGTGTGCAGCCCCAGCATTTT. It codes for CASSPGQGSVQPQHF.

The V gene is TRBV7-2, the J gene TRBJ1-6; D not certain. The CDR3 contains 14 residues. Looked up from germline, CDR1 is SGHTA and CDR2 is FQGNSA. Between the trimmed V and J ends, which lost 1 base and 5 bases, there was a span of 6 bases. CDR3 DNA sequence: TGTGCCAGCAGCTTAGTCAGGAATAATTCACCCCTCCACTTT. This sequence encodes CASSLVRNNSPLHF.

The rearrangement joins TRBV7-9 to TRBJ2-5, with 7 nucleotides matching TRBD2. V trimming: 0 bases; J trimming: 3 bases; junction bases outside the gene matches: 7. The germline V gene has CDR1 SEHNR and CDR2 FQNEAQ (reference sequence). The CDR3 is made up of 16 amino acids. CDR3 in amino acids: CASSLAAGLQKETQYF. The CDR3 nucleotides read TGTGCCAGCAGCTTAGCCGCGGGACTACAGAAAGAGACCCAGTACTTC.

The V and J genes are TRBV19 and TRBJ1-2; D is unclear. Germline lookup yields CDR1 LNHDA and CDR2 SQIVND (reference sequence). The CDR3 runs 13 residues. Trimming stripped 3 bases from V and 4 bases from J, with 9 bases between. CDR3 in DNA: TGTGCCAGTAGTATTGCAGTTACCTATGGCTACACCTTC. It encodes CASSIAVTYGYTF.

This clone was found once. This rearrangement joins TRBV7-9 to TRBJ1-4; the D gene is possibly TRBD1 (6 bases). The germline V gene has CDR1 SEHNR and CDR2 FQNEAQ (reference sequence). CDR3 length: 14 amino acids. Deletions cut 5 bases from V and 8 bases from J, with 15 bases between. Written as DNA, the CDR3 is TGTGCCAGCAGCCCCAGGGGACGCGTCGAAAAACTGTTTTTT. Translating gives CASSPRGRVEKLFF.

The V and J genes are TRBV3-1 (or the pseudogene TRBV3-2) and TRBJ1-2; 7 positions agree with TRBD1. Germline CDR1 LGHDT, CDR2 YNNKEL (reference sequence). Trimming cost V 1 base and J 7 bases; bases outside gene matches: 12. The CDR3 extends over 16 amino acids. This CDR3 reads CASSQVIEGAPRGYTF. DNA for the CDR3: TGTGCCAGCAGCCAAGTAATCGAGGGGGCGCCCCGTGGCTACACCTTC.

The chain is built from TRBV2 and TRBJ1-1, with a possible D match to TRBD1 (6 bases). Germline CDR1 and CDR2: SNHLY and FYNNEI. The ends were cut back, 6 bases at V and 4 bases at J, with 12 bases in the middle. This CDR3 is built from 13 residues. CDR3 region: CASRLQGTTEAFF. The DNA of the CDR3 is TGTGCCAGCAGGCTACAGGGAACCACTGAAGCTTTCTTT.

The CDR3 spells CASSHGQGAREQYF. CDR3 coding DNA: TGTGCCAGCAGCCACGGACAGGGGGCGAGGGAGCAGTACTTC. The rearrangement links TRBV11-3 to TRBJ2-7; 11 nucleotides align to TRBD1. This CDR3 is built from 14 residues. The germline V gene has CDR1 SGHNT and CDR2 YENEEA. Trimming took 5 bases from V and 7 from J; bases not matched to a gene: 7.

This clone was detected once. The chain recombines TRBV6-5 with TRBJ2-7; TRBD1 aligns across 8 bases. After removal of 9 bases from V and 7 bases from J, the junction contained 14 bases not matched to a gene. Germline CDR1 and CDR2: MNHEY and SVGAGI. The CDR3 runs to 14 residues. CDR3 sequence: CARPLDRVRREQYF. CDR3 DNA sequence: TGTGCCAGGCCGCTGGACAGGGTAAGAAGGGAGCAGTACTTC.

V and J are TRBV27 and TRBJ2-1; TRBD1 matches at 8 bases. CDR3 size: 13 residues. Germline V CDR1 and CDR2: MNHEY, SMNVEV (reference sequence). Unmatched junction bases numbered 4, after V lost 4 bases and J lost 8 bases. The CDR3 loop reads CASSWTGNDEQFF. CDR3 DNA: TGTGCCAGCAGTTGGACAGGGAATGATGAGCAGTTCTTC.